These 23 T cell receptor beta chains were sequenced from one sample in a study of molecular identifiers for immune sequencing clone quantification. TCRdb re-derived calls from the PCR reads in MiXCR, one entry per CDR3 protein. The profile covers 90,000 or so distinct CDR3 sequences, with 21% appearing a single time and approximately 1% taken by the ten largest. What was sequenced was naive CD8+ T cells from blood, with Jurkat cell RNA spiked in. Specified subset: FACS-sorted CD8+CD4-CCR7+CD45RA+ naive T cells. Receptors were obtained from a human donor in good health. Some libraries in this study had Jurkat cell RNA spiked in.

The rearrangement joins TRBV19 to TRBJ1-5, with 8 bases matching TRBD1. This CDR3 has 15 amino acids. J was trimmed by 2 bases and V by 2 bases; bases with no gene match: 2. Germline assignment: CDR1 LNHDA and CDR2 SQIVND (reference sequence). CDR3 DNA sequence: TGTGCCAGTAGTATACGGACAGGGCGCAATCAGCCCCAGCATTTT. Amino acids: CASSIRTGRNQPQHF. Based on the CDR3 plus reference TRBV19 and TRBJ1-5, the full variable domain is DGGITQSPKYLFRKEGQNVTLSCEQNLNHDAMYWYRQDPGQGLRLIYYSQIVNDFQKGDIAEGYSVSREKKESFPLTVTSAQKNPTAFYLCASSIRTGRNQPQHFGDGTRLSIL.

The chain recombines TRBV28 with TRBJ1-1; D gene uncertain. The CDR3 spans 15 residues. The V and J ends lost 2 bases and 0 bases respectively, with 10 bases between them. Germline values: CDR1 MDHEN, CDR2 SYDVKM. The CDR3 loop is CASSLERLMNTEAFF. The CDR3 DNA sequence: TGTGCCAGCAGTTTAGAACGGCTGATGAACACTGAAGCTTTCTTT.

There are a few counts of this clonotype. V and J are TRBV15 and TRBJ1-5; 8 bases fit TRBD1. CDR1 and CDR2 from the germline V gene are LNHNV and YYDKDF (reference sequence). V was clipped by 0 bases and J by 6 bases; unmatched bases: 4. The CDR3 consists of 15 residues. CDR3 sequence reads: CATSRDQGAGQPQHF. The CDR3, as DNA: TGTGCCACCAGCAGAGATCAGGGGGCAGGTCAGCCCCAGCATTTT. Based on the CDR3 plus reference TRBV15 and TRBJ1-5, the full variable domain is DAMVIQNPRYQVTQFGKPVTLSCSQTLNHNVMYWYQQKSSQAPKLLFHYYDKDFNNEADTPDNFQSRRPNTSFCFLDIRSPGLGDTAMYLCATSRDQGAGQPQHFGDGTRLSIL.

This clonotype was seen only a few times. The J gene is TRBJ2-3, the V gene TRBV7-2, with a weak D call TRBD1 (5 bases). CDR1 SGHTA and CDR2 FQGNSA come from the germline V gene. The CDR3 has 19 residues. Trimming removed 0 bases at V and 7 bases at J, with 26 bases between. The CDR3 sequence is CASSLAELVAGRPSYTQYF. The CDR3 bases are TGTGCCAGCAGCTTAGCGGAATTGGTGGCAGGGCGCCCCTCCTATACGCAGTATTTT.

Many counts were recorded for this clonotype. CDR3 nucleotide sequence: TGTGCCAGCAGTCCCGTAGACAGGGTCGGAGAGACCCAGTACTTC. The encoded protein is CASSPVDRVGETQYF. The chain couples TRBV27 to TRBJ2-5, with TRBD1 matching 7 bases. The V gene end was trimmed by 5 bases and the J gene end by 4 bases; junction bases not matched to a gene: 10. Germline-derived CDR1 and CDR2 are MNHEY and SMNVEV (reference sequence). The CDR3 length is 15 residues.

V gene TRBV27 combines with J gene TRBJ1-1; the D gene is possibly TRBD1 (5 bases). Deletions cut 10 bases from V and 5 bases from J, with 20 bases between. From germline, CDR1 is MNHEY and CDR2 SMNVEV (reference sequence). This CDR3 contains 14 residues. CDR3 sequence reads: CANTPDSRWTEAFF. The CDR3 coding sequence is TGTGCCAACACCCCCGACAGTAGGTGGACTGAAGCTTTCTTT.

The CDR3 loop is CSAEDREYNNQPQHF. CDR3 DNA sequence: TGCAGTGCCGAGGACAGGGAGTATAACAATCAGCCCCAGCATTTT. The rearrangement uses TRBV20-1 and TRBJ1-5; 8 bases agree with TRBD1. Germline assignment: CDR1 DFQATT and CDR2 SNEGSKA (reference sequence). This CDR3 comprises 15 residues. With V trimmed by 6 bases and J by 3 bases, 10 bases remained unmatched.

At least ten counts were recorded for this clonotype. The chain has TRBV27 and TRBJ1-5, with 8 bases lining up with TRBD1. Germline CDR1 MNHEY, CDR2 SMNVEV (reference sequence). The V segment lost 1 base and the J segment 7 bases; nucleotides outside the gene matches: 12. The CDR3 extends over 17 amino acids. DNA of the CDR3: TGTGCCAGCAGTTTATACGGGACAGGAGGTTCCGGACAGCCCCAGCATTTT. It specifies CASSLYGTGGSGQPQHF.

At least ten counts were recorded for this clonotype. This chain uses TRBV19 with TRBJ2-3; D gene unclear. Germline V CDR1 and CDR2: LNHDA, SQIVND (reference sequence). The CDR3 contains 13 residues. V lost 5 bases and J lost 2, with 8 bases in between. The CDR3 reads CASSGPDTDTQYF. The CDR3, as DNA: TGTGCCAGTAGTGGACCAGACACAGATACGCAGTATTTT.

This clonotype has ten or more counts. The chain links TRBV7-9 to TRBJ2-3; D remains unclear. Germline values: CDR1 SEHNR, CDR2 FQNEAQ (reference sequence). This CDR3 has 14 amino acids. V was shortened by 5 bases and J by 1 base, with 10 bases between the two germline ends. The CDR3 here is CASSKPTGTDTQYF. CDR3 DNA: TGTGCCAGCAGCAAACCGACTGGCACAGATACGCAGTATTTT.

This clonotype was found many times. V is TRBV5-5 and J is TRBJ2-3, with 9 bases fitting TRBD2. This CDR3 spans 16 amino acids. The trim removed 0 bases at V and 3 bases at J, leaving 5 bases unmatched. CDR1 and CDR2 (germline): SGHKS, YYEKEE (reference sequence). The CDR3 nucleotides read TGTGCCAGCAGCTTGGCCGGCGGGGGGGCTACAGATACGCAGTATTTT. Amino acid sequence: CASSLAGGGATDTQYF.

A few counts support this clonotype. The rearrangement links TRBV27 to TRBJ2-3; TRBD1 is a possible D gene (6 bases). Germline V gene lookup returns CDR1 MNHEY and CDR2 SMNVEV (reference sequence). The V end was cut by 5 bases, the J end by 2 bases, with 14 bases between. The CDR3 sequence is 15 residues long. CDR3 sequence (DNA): TGTGCCAGCAGTCAAGACAGGTTTTACACAGATACGCAGTATTTT. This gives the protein CASSQDRFYTDTQYF.

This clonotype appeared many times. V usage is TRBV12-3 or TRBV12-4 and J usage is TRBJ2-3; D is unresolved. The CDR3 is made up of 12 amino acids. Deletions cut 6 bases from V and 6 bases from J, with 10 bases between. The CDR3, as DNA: TGTGCCAGCAGCCCCAGTTCGGATACGCAGTATTTT. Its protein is CASSPSSDTQYF.

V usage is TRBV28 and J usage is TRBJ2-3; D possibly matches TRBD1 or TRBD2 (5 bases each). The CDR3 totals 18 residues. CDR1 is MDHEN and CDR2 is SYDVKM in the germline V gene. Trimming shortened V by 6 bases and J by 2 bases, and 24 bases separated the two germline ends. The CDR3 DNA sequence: TGTGCCAGCAGCTTCGGAGCTGGGCAGGGAGTGAACACAGATACGCAGTATTTT. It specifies CASSFGAGQGVNTDTQYF.

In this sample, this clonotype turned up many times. The CDR3 loop reads CASSIQGRESYNEQFF. CDR3 bases: TGTGCCAGCAGCATCCAGGGACGGGAATCCTACAATGAGCAGTTCTTC. The V and J genes are TRBV6-2 or TRBV6-3 and TRBJ2-1; D tentatively fits TRBD1 or TRBD2 (5 bases each). Looked up from germline, CDR1 is MNHEY and CDR2 is SVGEGT. The CDR3 runs 16 residues. V shed 6 bases and J shed 1 base, with 16 bases lying between them.

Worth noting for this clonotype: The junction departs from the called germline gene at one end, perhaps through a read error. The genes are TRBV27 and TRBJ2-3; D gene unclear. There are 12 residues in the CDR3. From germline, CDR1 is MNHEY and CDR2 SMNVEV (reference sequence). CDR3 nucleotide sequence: TGTGCCAGCAGCTTCGGAACAGATACGCGGTATTTT. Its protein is CASSFGTDTRYF.

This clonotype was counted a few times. The CDR3 is CASSTDRAGYTGELFF. DNA of the CDR3: TGCGCCAGCAGCACAGACCGGGCAGGGTACACCGGGGAGCTGTTTTTT. The rearrangement uses TRBV4-3 and TRBJ2-2; a weak D match, TRBD1 (5 bases). The germline CDR1 and CDR2 sequences are LGHNA and YSLEER. Between the trimmed V and J ends, which lost 5 bases and 3 bases, there was a span of 16 bases. The CDR3 covers 16 residues.

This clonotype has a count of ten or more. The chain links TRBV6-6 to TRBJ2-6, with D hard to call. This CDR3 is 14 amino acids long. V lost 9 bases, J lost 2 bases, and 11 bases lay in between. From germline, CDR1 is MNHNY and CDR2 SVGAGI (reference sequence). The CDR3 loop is CASLEFAGANVLTF. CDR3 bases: TGTGCCAGTCTCGAGTTCGCTGGGGCCAACGTCCTGACTTTC.

In nucleotides, the CDR3 is TGTGCCAGCAGCCCGATCCCTAGCGGGGGGCGCCGGGAGCTGTTTTTT. It yields the protein CASSPIPSGGRRELFF. This chain joins TRBV5-6 and TRBJ2-2; TRBD2 matches 11 bases. This CDR3 has 16 amino acids. J gave up 9 bases and V 4 bases, and 11 bases lay outside the gene matches. Germline CDR1 SGHDT, CDR2 YYEEEE.

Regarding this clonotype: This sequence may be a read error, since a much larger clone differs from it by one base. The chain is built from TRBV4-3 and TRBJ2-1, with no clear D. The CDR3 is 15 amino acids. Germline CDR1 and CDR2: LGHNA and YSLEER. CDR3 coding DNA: TGCGCCAGCAGCCAAGATCCGAGCTCCTACAATGAGCAGTCCTTC. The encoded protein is CASSQDPSSYNEQSF.

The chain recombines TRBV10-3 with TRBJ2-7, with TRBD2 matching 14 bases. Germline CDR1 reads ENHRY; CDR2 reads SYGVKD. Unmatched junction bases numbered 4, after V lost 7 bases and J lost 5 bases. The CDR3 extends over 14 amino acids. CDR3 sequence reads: CAITGTSGSNEQYF. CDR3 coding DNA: TGTGCCATCACTGGGACTAGCGGGAGTAACGAGCAGTACTTC.

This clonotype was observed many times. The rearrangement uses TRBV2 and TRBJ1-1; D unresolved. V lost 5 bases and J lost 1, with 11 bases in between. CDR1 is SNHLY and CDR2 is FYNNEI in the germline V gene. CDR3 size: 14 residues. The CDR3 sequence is CASSSPLQNTEAFF. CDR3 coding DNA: TGTGCCAGCAGTTCTCCACTTCAGAACACTGAAGCTTTCTTT.

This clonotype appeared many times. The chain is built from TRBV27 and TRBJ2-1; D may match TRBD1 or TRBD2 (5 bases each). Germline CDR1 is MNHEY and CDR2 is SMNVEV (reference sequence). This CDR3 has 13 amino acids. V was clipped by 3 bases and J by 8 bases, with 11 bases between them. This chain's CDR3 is CASSFVGRDEQFF. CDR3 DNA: TGTGCCAGCAGTTTCGTGGGACGGGATGAGCAGTTCTTC.